This T cell receptor beta chain was observed in a study of blood T cell repertoires in COVID-19 (dated by TCRdb to about 2020). Background for the entire study: Collaborator samples came from the United States, Italy and Spain and covered acute and convalescent phases of COVID-19. The prospective study material was composed of cDNA or gDNA derived from T cells, B-cell-depleted T cells, or PBMCs. The dataset comprised deeply sampled blood TCRbeta repertoires from subjects exposed to, actively infected with, or recovered from COVID-19. The repertoires were made available in a free public database intended to serve as a resource for research on the immune response to SARS-CoV-2. Samples were obtained from the ongoing ImmuneRACE study (first 160 participants) and from some 1,200 subjects provided by 6 global collaborators. Nearly every sample came with metadata listing a de-identified subject ID, COVID-19 status, age in years and sex. Where available, HLA class I and class II types were obtained from metadata supplied by the sample provider rather than from assay-based typing. Here is what the overall study found, with its caveats: The quantity of clinical and demographic metadata differed by source and by participant and was supplied without curation.

Concerning this clone: No antigen is known for it. Base qualities were left out, and no much larger clone turns up one base away.

TCRbeta CDR3 regions were amplified from genomic DNA by means of the immunoSEQ Assay, a bias-controlled multiplex PCR. As for the authors' bioinformatics: Nucleated cell counts per sample were estimated from amplification of reference gene primers within the assay. To quantify the absolute abundance of each unique TCRbeta CDR3 rearrangement, sequence reads were collapsed and filtered. For each sample, productive Simpson clonality was calculated by taking the square root of Simpson's diversity index across productive rearrangements. TCRdb holds this immuneACCESS table with in-frame rearrangements only. Some clones are missing; in checked studies, unresolved V genes explain under half, and the rest has no known cause. V and J calls plus clone size are reproduced from that table; the DNA served to infer D and trimming. Within this sample are fewer than 200,000 clones, with about three quarters of them counted one time only. About 26% of the sample comes from the top ten.

Each collaborating institution followed its own protocols to collect whole blood in K2EDTA tubes. For TCRbeta analysis, collaborator samples were shipped as frozen whole blood, as isolated PBMCs, or as DNA extracted from either sample type. The cysteine opens and the phenylalanine closes a CDR3 of 16 amino acids. Only the CDR3 DNA is retained, 48 bases long and in frame from the first base. Sequences ENHRY (CDR1) and SYGVKD (CDR2) are obtained from the germline V gene. The junction shows trimming of 7 bases on V and 6 bases on J, and the gene matches do not reach 13 bases of it. This chain is built from TRBV10-3 and TRBJ2-1, and 9 junctional nucleotides match TRBD1. Sequenced sample: peripheral blood. This clonotype was obtained from a woman in her 70s with acute or convalescent COVID-19. The bases read TGTGCCATCACCTCTGCACAGGGGGCGCCTCCCAATGAGCAGTTCTTC. Its translation reads: CAITSAQGAPPNEQFF.